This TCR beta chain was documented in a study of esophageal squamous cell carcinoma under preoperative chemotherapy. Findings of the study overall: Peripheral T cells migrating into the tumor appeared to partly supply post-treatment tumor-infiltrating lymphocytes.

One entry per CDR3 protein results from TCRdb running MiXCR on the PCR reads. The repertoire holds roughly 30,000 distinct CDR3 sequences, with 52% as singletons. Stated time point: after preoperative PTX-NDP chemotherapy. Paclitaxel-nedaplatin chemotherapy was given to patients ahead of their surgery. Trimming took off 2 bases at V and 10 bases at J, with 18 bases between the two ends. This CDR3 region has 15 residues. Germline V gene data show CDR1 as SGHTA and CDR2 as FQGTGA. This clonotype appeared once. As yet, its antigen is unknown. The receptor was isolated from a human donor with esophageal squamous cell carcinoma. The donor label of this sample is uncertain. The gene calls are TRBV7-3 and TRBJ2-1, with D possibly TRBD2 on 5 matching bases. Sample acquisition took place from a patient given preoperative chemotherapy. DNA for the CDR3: TGTGCCAGCAGCTTAGGCGGAGGACTCGATTACGAGCAGTTCTTC. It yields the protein CASSLGGGLDYEQFF.